This T cell receptor beta chain is from a study of T cells after yellow fever vaccination. For the study at large: Each low-cell-number fraction was prepared by means of SMART-Seq v4 Ultra Low Input.

TCRdb redid the calling of the 5' RACE reads with MiXCR, one entry per CDR3 protein. Seen here are about 69,000 distinct CDR3 sequences, 5% to 6.5% observed once, and the top ten hold 2.2%. This clonotype was recorded many times. What it binds is not known. Study observations and caveats: Weaker overall was a secondary response that nonetheless peaked faster, on day 5 versus 15.

There are 18 residues in the CDR3. V dropped 0 bases and J dropped 6 bases, with 24 bases sitting between them. Germline-derived CDR1 and CDR2 are LGHNA and YSLEER. The source was CD4+ T cells sorted from PBMCs, collected more than 13 days after the first yellow fever vaccination. The sequence was collected from a man aged 18 to 35 who received the YFV17D yellow fever vaccine. The chain recombines TRBV4-3 with TRBJ2-7; D is unclear. CDR3 coding DNA: TGCGCCAGCAGCCAAGATTTTCCCCACGGGCAGCCACCTGCCGAGCAGTACTTC. Encoded protein: CASSQDFPHGQPPAEQYF.